This TCR beta chain stems from a study of early T cells in non-severe SARS-CoV-2 infection. This clonotype was detected only a few times. Trimming cost V 7 bases and J 8 bases, with 17 bases left between them. There are 13 residues in the CDR3. Germline-derived CDR1 and CDR2 are LGHDT and YNNKEL (reference sequence). The protocol attached unique molecular identifiers to individual cDNA molecules. Via MiXCR, TCRdb re-called the 5' RACE reads, giving one row per CDR3 protein. The data hold about 43,000 distinct CDR3 sequences, with roughly a tenth observed a single time. The sequenced sample was whole blood. This TCR derives from an adult who was a healthcare worker with PCR-confirmed SARS-CoV-2 infection or an uninfected control (not recorded which). The rearrangement joins TRBV3-1 to TRBJ1-2; no clear D gene. Here the CDR3 reads CASTGAGRRGYTF. In DNA, the CDR3 is TGTGCCAGCACAGGCGCCGGGCGTCGGGGCTACACCTTC.